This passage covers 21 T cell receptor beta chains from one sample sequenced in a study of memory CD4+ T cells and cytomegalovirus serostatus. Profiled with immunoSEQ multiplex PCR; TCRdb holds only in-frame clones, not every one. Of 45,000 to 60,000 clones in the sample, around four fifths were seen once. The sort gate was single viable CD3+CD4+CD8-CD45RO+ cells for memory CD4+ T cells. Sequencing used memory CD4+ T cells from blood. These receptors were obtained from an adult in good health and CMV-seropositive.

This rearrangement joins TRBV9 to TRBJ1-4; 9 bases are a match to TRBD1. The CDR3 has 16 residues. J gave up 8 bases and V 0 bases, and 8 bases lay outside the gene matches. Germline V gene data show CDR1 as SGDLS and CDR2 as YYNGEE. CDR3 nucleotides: TGTGCCAGCAGCGTAGGAATCGGGACAGGGACCGAAAAACTGTTTTTT. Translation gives CASSVGIGTGTEKLFF.

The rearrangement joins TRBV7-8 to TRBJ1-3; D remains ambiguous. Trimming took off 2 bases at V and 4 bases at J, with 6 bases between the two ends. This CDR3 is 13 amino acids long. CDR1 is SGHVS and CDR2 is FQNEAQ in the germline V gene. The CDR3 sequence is CASSLSWGNTIYF. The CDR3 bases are TGTGCCAGCAGCTTAAGTTGGGGAAACACCATATATTTT.

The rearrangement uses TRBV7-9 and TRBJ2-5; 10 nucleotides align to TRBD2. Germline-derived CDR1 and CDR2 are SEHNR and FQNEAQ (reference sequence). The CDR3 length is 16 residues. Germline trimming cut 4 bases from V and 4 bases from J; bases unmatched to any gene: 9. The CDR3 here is CASSSHQRGGSETQYF. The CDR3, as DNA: TGTGCCAGCAGCTCCCACCAGCGGGGGGGCTCAGAGACCCAGTACTTC.

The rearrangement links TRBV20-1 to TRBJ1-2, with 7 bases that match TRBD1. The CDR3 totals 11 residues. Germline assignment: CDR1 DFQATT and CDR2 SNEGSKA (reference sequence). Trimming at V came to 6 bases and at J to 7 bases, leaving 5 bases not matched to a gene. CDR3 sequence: CSASGQSGYTF. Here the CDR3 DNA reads TGCAGTGCCTCGGGACAGTCTGGCTACACCTTC.

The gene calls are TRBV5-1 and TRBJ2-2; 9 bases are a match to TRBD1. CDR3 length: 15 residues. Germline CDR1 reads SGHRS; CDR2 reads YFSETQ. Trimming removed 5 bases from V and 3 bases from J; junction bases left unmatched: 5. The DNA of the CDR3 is TGCGCCAGCAGATCACAGGGGGCGGACACCGGGGAGCTGTTTTTT. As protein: CASRSQGADTGELFF. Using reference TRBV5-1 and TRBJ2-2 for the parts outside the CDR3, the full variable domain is KAGVTQTPRYLIKTRGQQVTLSCSPISGHRSVSWYQQTPGQGLQFLFEYFSETQRNKGNFPGRFSGRQFSNSRSEMNVSTLELGDSALYLCASRSQGADTGELFFGEGSRLTVL.

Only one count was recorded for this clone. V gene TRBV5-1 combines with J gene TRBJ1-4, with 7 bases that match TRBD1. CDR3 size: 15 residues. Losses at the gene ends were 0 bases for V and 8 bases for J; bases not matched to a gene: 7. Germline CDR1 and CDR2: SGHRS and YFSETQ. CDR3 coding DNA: TGCGCCAGCAGCTTGGAGGGGGACAGCGGGGAAAAACTGTTTTTT. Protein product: CASSLEGDSGEKLFF.

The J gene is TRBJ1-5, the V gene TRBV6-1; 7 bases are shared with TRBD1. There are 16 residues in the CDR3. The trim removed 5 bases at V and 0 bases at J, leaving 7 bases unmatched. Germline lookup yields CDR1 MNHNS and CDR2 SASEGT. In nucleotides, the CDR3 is TGTGCCAGCAGTAAAGGACAGGACCCTAGCAATCAGCCCCAGCATTTT. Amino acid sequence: CASSKGQDPSNQPQHF.

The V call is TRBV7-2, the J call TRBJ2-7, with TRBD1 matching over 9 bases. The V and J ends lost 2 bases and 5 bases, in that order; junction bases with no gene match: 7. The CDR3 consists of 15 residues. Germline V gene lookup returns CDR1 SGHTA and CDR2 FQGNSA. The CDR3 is CASSLIGTGQDEQYF. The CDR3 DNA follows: TGTGCCAGCAGCTTAATAGGGACAGGGCAGGACGAGCAGTACTTC.

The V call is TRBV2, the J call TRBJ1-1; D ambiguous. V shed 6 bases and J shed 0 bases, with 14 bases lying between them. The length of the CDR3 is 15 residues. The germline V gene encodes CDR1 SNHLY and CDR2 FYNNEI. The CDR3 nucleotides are TGTGCCAGCAGCGAAACCCCTGGTCTGAACACTGAAGCTTTCTTT. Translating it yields CASSETPGLNTEAFF. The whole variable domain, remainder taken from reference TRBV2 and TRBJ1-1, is EPEVTQTPSHQVTQMGQEVILRCVPISNHLYFYWYRQILGQKVEFLVSFYNNEISEKSEIFDDQFSVERPDGSNFTLKIRSTKLEDSAMYFCASSETPGLNTEAFFGQGTRLTVV.

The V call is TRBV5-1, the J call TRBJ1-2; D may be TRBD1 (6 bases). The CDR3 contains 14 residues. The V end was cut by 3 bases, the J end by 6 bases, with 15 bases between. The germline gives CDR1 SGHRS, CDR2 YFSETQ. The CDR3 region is CASSSSGGSDGYTF. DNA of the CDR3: TGCGCCAGCAGCTCTTCGGGGGGCTCCGATGGCTACACCTTC. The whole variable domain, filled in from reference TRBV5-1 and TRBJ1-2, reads KAGVTQTPRYLIKTRGQQVTLSCSPISGHRSVSWYQQTPGQGLQFLFEYFSETQRNKGNFPGRFSGRQFSNSRSEMNVSTLELGDSALYLCASSSSGGSDGYTFGSGTRLTVV.

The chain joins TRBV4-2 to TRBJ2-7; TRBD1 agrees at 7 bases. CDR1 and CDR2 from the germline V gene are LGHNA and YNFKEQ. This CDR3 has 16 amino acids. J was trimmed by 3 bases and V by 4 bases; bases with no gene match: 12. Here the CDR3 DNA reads TGTGCCAGCAGCCGCGATCTAGGGCCAGGGGGCTACGAGCAGTACTTC. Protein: CASSRDLGPGGYEQYF.

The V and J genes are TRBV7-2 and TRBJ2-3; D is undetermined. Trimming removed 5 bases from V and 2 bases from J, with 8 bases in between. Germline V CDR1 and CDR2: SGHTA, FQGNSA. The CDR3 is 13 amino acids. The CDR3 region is CASSHSNTDTQYF. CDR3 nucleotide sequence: TGTGCCAGCAGCCATTCCAACACAGATACGCAGTATTTT.

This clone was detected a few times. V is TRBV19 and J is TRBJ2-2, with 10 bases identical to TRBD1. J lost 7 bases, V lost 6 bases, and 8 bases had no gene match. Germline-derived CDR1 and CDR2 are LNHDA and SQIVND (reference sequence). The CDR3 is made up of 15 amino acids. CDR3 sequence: CASRKGTGEGGELFF. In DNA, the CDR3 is TGTGCCAGTAGGAAAGGGACAGGGGAGGGCGGGGAGCTGTTTTTT. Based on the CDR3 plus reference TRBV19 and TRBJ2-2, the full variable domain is DGGITQSPKYLFRKEGQNVTLSCEQNLNHDAMYWYRQDPGQGLRLIYYSQIVNDFQKGDIAEGYSVSREKKESFPLTVTSAQKNPTAFYLCASRKGTGEGGELFFGEGSRLTVL.

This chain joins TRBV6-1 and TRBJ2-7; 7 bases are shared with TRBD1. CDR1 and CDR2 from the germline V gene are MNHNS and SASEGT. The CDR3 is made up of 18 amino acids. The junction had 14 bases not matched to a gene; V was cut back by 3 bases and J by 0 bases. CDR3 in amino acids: CASSDEGLAGGSSYEQYF. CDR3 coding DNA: TGTGCCAGCAGTGATGAGGGCTTAGCAGGGGGAAGCTCCTACGAGCAGTACTTC.

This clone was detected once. The chain's CDR3 is CASSAGLVYEQYF. CDR3 DNA sequence: TGTGCCAGCAGCGCGGGGCTAGTATACGAGCAGTACTTC. This chain joins TRBV28 and TRBJ2-7; D is perhaps TRBD2 (6 bases). The germline V gene encodes CDR1 MDHEN and CDR2 SYDVKM. This CDR3 has 13 residues. Trimming shortened V by 6 bases and J by 4 bases, and 13 bases separated the two germline ends.

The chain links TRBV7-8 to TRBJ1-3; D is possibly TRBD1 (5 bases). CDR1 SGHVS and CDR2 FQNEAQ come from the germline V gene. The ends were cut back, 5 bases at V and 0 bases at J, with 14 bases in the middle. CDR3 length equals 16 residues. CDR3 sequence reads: CASSPGEAFSGNTIYF. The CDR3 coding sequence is TGTGCCAGCAGCCCGGGGGAGGCCTTCTCTGGAAACACCATATATTTT.

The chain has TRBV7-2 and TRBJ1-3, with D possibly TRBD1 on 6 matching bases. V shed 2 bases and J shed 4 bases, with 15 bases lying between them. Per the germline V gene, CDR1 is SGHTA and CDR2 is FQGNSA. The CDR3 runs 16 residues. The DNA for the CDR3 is TGTGCCAGCAGCTTATCCGCCCAGGGGCAAGGAAACACCATATATTTT. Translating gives CASSLSAQGQGNTIYF.

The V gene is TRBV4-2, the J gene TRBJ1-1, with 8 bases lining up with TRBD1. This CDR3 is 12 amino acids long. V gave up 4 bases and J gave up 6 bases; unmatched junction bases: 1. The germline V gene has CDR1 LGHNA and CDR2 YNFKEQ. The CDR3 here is CASSPDRAEAFF. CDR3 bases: TGTGCCAGCAGCCCGGACAGGGCTGAAGCTTTCTTT.

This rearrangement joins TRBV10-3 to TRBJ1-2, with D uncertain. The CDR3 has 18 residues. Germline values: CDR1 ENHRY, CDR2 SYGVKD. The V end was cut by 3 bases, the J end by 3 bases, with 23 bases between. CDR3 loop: CAISEPRTAASLHYGYTF. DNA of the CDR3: TGTGCCATCAGTGAACCAAGAACAGCCGCCTCGCTCCACTATGGCTACACCTTC.

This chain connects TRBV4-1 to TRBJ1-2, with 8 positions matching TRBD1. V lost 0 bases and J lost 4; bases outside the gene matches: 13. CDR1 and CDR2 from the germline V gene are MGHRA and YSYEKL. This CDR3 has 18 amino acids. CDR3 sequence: CASSQEEGGRGLGYGYTF. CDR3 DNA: TGCGCCAGCAGCCAAGAAGAGGGTGGCAGGGGGCTAGGCTATGGCTACACCTTC.

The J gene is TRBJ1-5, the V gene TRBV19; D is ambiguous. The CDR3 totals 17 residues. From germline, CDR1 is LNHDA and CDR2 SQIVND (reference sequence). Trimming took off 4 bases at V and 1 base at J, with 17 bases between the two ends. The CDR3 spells CASSNRADLGSNQPQHF. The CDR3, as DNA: TGTGCCAGTAGTAATCGGGCGGATTTGGGAAGCAATCAGCCCCAGCATTTT.